Listed below are T cell receptor beta chains from one sample, sequenced in a study of beta chain features in type 1 diabetes. The method was immunoSEQ multiplex PCR; TCRdb's version includes in-frame clones alone and lacks a portion of them. The sample shows 15,000 to 20,000 clones, approximately 50% of them seen only once. The source material was stem cell memory CD4+ T cells from blood. The receptor set was obtained from a man aged 18 to 30 in good health. CDR3s include the opening cysteine and the closing phenylalanine or tryptophan. A D gene is named only where the DNA matches it firmly. Clone size is not always given. Where it is, it says once, few, many or a class for expanded clones.

14	NA	NA	TRBV19	TRBJ2-2	CASNRDTYTGELFF	TGTGCCAGTAACCGGGACACTTACACCGGGGAGCTGTTTTTT
16	NA	NA	TRBV6-5	TRBJ1-5	CASSYSGRGNDQPQHF	TGTGCCAGCAGTTACAGCGGGAGGGGGAACGATCAGCCCCAGCATTTT
12	NA	NA	TRBV19	TRBJ2-5	CASSIDGGTQYF	TGTGCCAGTAGTATAGACGGGGGGACCCAGTACTTC
17	NA	few	TRBV25-1	TRBJ1-6	CASSDNHSGQGWAPLHF	TGTGCCAGCAGTGATAACCACTCGGGGCAGGGGTGGGCACCCCTCCACTTT
14	NA	once	TRBV11-2	TRBJ2-2	CASSLEGVAGELFF	TGTGCCAGCAGCTTAGAAGGAGTGGCCGGGGAGCTGTTTTTT
12	NA	few	TRBV29-1	TRBJ1-2	CSVEDLGGGYTF	TGCAGCGTTGAAGATCTGGGGGGGGGCTACACCTTC
15	TRBD1	NA	TRBV30	TRBJ1-2	CAWTFRDRVNYGYTF	TGTGCCTGGACCTTCCGGGACAGGGTAAACTATGGCTACACCTTC
14	NA	NA	TRBV6-5	TRBJ2-7	CASSVYGTQYEQYF	TGTGCCAGCAGTGTATACGGGACTCAATACGAGCAGTACTTC
15	TRBD1	NA	TRBV4-1	TRBJ1-6	CASSRGQGGNSPLHF	TGCGCCAGCAGTCGGGGACAGGGCGGTAATTCACCCCTCCACTTT
13	NA	few	TRBV27	TRBJ1-1	CASSPFQDTEAFF	TGTGCCAGCAGCCCATTTCAGGACACTGAAGCTTTCTTT
13	NA	few	TRBV18	TRBJ1-2	CASSPGDSQGYTF	TGTGCCAGCTCACCTGGCGACAGCCAAGGCTACACCTTC
12	NA	few	TRBV30	TRBJ1-1	CAWGRENTEAFF	TGTGCCTGGGGCAGGGAAAACACTGAAGCTTTCTTT
15	NA	NA	TRBV7-9	TRBJ1-1	CASSRRQFPNTEAFF	TGTGCCAGCAGCCGCCGACAGTTCCCGAACACTGAAGCTTTCTTT
16	TRBD2	NA	TRBV5-4	TRBJ2-3	CASSLGLATSTDTQYF	TGTGCCAGCAGCTTAGGACTAGCGACTAGCACAGATACGCAGTATTTT
15	NA	NA	TRBV11-2	TRBJ1-2	CASSLLSRWGVSYTF	TGTGCCAGCAGCTTATTATCTCGGTGGGGAGTTAGCTACACCTTC
15	TRBD2	NA	TRBV7-9	TRBJ2-7	CASSLGASGGYEQYF	TGTGCCAGCAGCTTAGGGGCTAGCGGGGGTTACGAGCAGTACTTC
15	TRBD1	NA	TRBV5-1	TRBJ1-6	CASSLEGARDSPLHF	TGCGCCAGCAGCTTGGAGGGGGCAAGGGATTCACCCCTCCACTTT
15	NA	NA	TRBV5-1	TRBJ1-5	CASSLASGGRQPQHF	TGCGCCAGCAGCTTGGCCTCTGGAGGTCGGCAGCCCCAGCATTTT
13	NA	few	TRBV30	TRBJ2-1	CARDIGGRLEQFF	TGTGCAAGAGATATCGGAGGGCGGCTTGAGCAGTTCTTC
18	TRBD1	NA	TRBV19	TRBJ2-2	CASSIDGYRGRWTGELFF	TGTGCCAGTAGTATAGATGGGTACAGGGGAAGATGGACCGGGGAGCTGTTTTTT
18	TRBD2	few	TRBV25-1	TRBJ2-7	CASSVTATSGSPLHEQYF	TGTGCCAGCAGTGTGACGGCCACTAGCGGGAGTCCTCTCCACGAGCAGTACTTC
13	NA	NA	TRBV7-9	TRBJ2-2	CASSLISTGELFF	TGTGCCAGCAGCTTAATCTCCACCGGGGAGCTGTTTTTT
15	TRBD1	NA	TRBV14	TRBJ2-1	CASSHLDRGRSEQFF	TGTGCCAGCAGCCACTTGGACAGGGGGCGAAGTGAGCAGTTCTTC
16	TRBD1	NA	TRBV6-6	TRBJ2-7	CASSEKRGTASYEQYF	TGTGCCAGCAGCGAGAAAAGGGGGACAGCTTCCTACGAGCAGTACTTC
15	TRBD1	NA	TRBV7-2	TRBJ1-5	CASSLEDRASQPQHF	TGTGCCAGCAGCTTAGAGGACAGGGCGAGTCAGCCCCAGCATTTT
19	NA	few	TRBV5-1	TRBJ2-1	CASSSGQPKLSSSYNEQFF	TGCGCCAGCAGCTCAGGACAACCTAAACTATCGAGCTCCTACAATGAGCAGTTCTTC
12	NA	NA	TRBV29-1	TRBJ2-7	CSVRRERSEQYF	TGCAGCGTTAGACGGGAGCGATCCGAGCAGTACTTC
14	NA	few	TRBV6-6	TRBJ2-7	CASSYVGRDYEQYF	TGTGCCAGCAGTTACGTAGGCAGGGACTACGAGCAGTACTTC
14	NA	NA	TRBV5-1	TRBJ2-7	CASSLAVSSYEQYF	TGCGCCAGCAGCTTGGCCGTCAGTAGCTACGAGCAGTACTTC
13	NA	NA	TRBV5-4	TRBJ1-4	CASSLGGSEKLFF	TGTGCCAGCAGCTTGGGGGGCTCTGAAAAACTGTTTTTT
14	TRBD1	NA	TRBV5-1	TRBJ1-1	CASSSGQLNTEAFF	TGCGCCAGCAGCTCGGGACAGCTGAACACTGAAGCTTTCTTT
13	NA	NA	TRBV28	TRBJ2-5	CASSGGRSETQYF	TGTGCCAGCAGTGGGGGGAGGTCAGAGACCCAGTACTTC
14	NA	few	TRBV7-2	TRBJ2-7	CASSLDAGSYEQYF	TGTGCCAGCAGCTTAGATGCGGGATCCTACGAGCAGTACTTC
15	NA	few	TRBV18	TRBJ2-7	CASSFRSGFSDEQYF	TGTGCCAGCTCATTCCGGTCGGGTTTCTCTGACGAGCAGTACTTC
19	NA	few	TRBV4-3	TRBJ2-2	CASSQEFGASRSPTGELFF	TGCGCCAGCAGCCAAGAGTTTGGGGCCAGTAGGAGCCCCACCGGGGAGCTGTTTTTT
13	TRBD1	NA	TRBV11-3	TRBJ1-1	CASSHRGDTEAFF	TGTGCCAGCAGCCACAGGGGAGACACTGAAGCTTTCTTT
15	TRBD1	NA	TRBV6-6	TRBJ2-7	CASRGTGTGANEQYF	TGTGCCAGCAGGGGTACCGGGACAGGGGCTAACGAGCAGTACTTC
13	TRBD1	NA	TRBV11-2	TRBJ2-7	CASSQRQGYEQYF	TGTGCCAGCAGCCAGAGACAGGGATACGAGCAGTACTTC
14	NA	NA	TRBV27	TRBJ1-5	CASTPGGHNQPQHF	TGTGCCAGCACCCCGGGCGGGCACAATCAGCCCCAGCATTTT
14	TRBD1	few	TRBV7-6	TRBJ1-1	CASSLGTVNTEAFF	TGTGCCAGCAGCCTCGGGACAGTGAACACTGAAGCTTTCTTT
14	TRBD1	NA	TRBV7-2	TRBJ2-7	CASSKLRGPGEQYF	TGTGCCAGCAGCAAGCTCAGGGGGCCGGGCGAGCAGTACTTC
12	NA	NA	TRBV6-5	TRBJ2-3	CASSRTGDTQYF	TGTGCCAGCAGCCGGACTGGAGATACGCAGTATTTT
15	NA	once	TRBV28	TRBJ1-3	CASSFGGASGNTIYF	TGTGCCAGCAGTTTTGGGGGCGCCTCTGGAAACACCATATATTTT
15	NA	NA	TRBV2	TRBJ1-1	CASTGLGRGNTEAFF	TGTGCCAGTACGGGTCTTGGGAGAGGGAACACTGAAGCTTTCTTT
16	TRBD2	NA	TRBV15	TRBJ2-1	CATSRGASGLLNEQFF	TGTGCCACCAGCAGAGGGGCTAGCGGGTTGCTTAATGAGCAGTTCTTC
15	TRBD1	NA	TRBV7-3	TRBJ2-7	CASSSRTGPPYEQYF	TGTGCCAGCAGCTCACGGACAGGGCCCCCCTACGAGCAGTACTTC
19	TRBD2	NA	TRBV5-1	TRBJ2-7	CASSLDLPQLAGGAYEQYF	TGCGCCAGCAGCTTGGATCTCCCCCAACTAGCGGGAGGTGCCTACGAGCAGTACTTC
13	TRBD2	few	TRBV7-2	TRBJ2-3	CASRSGATDTQYF	TGTGCCAGCCGAAGCGGGGCCACAGATACGCAGTATTTT
12	NA	once	TRBV30	TRBJ1-5	CAWRSGRGPQHF	TGTGCCTGGAGGTCCGGGAGGGGGCCCCAGCATTTT